This TCR beta chain was sequenced for a study of Graves' ophthalmopathy and Graves' hyperthyroidism (dated by TCRdb to between 2018 and 2020). For context, the study as a whole: Peripheral blood was collected before any treatment was given, at the time of initial diagnosis. In total, 120 to 150 blood samples were TCR-sequenced: some 40 ophthalmopathy, roughly 80 hyperthyroidism and some 17 hyperthyroidism-to-ophthalmopathy patients. An independent validation cohort was composed of around 19 hyperthyroidism patients and about 16 patients who later progressed from hyperthyroidism to ophthalmopathy. The study used signatures of the TCR beta repertoire to tell Graves' ophthalmopathy apart from Graves' hyperthyroidism and to predict which patients would progress to ophthalmopathy. To explore V-J signatures distinguishing ophthalmopathy from hyperthyroidism, a discovery set of about 99 patients (around 44 ophthalmopathy, about 57 stable hyperthyroidism) was enrolled. In 6 or 7 hyperthyroidism patients, T-cell repertoires of thyroid tissue and blood were compared. Following sample collection, hyperthyroidism patients were given methimazole at a starting dose of 30 mg daily, and ophthalmopathy patients were given high-dose intravenous methylprednisolone. Summary of the overall study and its limitations: No statistical method was used to set the sample size in advance, and the investigators knew which group each participant was assigned to. Most expanded thyroid clonotypes with a frequency above 0.001 also appeared in blood, which suggests that blood repertoires may reflect the immune response in the thyroid. In validation, the model predicted ophthalmopathy progression with about 64% sensitivity and 72.22% specificity; some 13 predicted patients were CT-confirmed with GO in a median of roughly 6.8 months. In cross-validation, the 13-signature model distinguished ophthalmopathy from stable hyperthyroidism with approximately 90% sensitivity and roughly 81% specificity, and in the test set the corresponding values were approximately 80% and 75%.

Ophthalmopathy patients were characterized by moderately to severely active disease, a Clinical Activity Score of at least 3, a NOSPECS grade of at least 4, and a disease duration under 3 months. Patients with other autoimmune diseases, uncontrolled infections, pregnancy or lactation were excluded from the study. Clinical symptoms, serum thyroxine, TRAb, thyroid ultrasound and orbital computed tomography were used for diagnosis. PBMCs were isolated from about 9.1 ml of fresh peripheral blood by Ficoll-Paque density gradient centrifugation. Total RNA was extracted using Trizol reagent, and RNA quality was checked on an Agilent 2100 Bioanalyzer. Details on this clonotype: The clone's antigen remains unknown. Nothing much larger sits one base from this clone, and base qualities are not available.

The germline V gene gives CDR1 as SGHTA and CDR2 as FQGNSA. V is shortened by 1 base, J by 10 bases, and the region joining them spans 11 bases. Inclusive of the bounding cysteine and phenylalanine, the CDR3 is 13 residues long. This entry keeps only the CDR3 DNA: 39 bases, framed from base 1. For repertoire sequencing, the TCR beta CDR3 regions were amplified from RNA transcripts. A first-round RT-PCR used HTBI primers with the Qiagen OneStep RT-PCR kit, followed by a second-round multiplex PCR, size selection and purification. Sequencing of the libraries was carried out on an Illumina HiSeq2000 in paired-end mode with 100 bp reads. The authors' analysis ran thus. Reads were processed with SOAPnuke, discarding reads with adapters, uncalled bases, mean Phred below 15, or no exact constant-primer or identifier match. High-quality paired reads were merged with COPE v1.2.5. Each unique nucleotide sequence was treated as a clonotype, and MiTCR v1.1 was used to align the clonotypes to the IMGT TRB V, D and J references. The analysis was limited to V-J combinations with a frequency above 0.0001, which together covered 99.2% of repertoires. For each V-J combination, a TCR clonal expansion and chaos score was defined as the ratio of F50 clonal expansion to chaos observed in the TCRdist matrix. Welch's t-statistics and random forest were used to reduce the features to some 13 V-J combinations, which were then used as input to a naive Bayes classifier. The Morisita-Horn index was used to measure how similar the thyroid and blood repertoires were. TCRdb cleaned the public reads at Q25 with fastp, built clones with MiXCR and kept in-frame beta chains. Rows merge per CDR3 protein into single entries with the most common DNA and genes. The V and J calls were not made by the authors but by TCRdb's processing. Present in this sample are fewer than 70,000 distinct CDR3 sequences, under 55% of which were seen just once. Roughly 4.3% of the sample rests with the top ten.

This TCR derives from an adult woman with Graves' ophthalmopathy. Recombination connected TRBV7-2 to TRBJ2-1; TRBD1 is perhaps the D gene, given 6 matching bases. What was sequenced was peripheral blood. The CDR3 has the sequence CASSLVRGGEQFF. Here is the DNA: TGTGCCAGCAGCTTAGTCAGGGGTGGCGAGCAGTTCTTC.